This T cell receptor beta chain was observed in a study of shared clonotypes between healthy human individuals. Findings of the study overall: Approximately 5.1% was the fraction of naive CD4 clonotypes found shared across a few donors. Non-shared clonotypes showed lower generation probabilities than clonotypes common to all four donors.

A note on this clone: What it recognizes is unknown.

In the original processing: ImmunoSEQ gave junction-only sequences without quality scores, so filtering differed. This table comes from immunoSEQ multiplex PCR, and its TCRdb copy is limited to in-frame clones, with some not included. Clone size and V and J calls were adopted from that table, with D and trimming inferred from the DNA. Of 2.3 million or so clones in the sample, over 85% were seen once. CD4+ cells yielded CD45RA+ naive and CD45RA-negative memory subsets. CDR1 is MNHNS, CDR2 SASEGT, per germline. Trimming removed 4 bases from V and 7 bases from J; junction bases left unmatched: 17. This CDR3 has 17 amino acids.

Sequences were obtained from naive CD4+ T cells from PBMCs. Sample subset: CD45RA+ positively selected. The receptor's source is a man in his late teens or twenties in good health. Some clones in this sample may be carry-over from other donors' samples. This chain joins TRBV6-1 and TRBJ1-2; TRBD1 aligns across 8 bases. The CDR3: CASSVFITGGSSGGYTF. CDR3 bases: TGTGCCAGCAGTGTCTTTATAACAGGGGGGTCCTCGGGTGGCTACACCTTC.